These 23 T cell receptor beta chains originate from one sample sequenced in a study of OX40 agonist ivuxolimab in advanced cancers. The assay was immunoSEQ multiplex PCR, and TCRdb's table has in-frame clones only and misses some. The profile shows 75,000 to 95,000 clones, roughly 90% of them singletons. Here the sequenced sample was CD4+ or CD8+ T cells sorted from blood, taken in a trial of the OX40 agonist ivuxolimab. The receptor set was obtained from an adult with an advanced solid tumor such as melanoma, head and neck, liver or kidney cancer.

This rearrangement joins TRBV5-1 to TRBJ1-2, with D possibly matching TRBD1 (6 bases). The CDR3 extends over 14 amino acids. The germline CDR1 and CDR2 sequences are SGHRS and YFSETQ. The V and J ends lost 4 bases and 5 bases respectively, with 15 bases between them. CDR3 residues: CASSQRGEWYGYTF. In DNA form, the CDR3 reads TGCGCCAGCAGCCAGAGGGGGGAGTGGTATGGCTACACCTTC.

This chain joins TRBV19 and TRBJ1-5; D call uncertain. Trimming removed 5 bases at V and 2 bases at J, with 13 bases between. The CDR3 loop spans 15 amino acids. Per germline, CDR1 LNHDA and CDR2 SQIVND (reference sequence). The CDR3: CASSRGYFGNQPQHF. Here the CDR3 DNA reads TGTGCCAGTAGTCGAGGGTATTTTGGCAATCAGCCCCAGCATTTT.

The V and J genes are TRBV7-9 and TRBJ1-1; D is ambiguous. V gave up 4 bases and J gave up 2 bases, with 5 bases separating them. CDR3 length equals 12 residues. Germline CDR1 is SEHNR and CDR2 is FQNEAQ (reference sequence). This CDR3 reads CASSYPNTEAFF. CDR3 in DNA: TGTGCCAGCAGCTACCCCAACACTGAAGCTTTCTTT.

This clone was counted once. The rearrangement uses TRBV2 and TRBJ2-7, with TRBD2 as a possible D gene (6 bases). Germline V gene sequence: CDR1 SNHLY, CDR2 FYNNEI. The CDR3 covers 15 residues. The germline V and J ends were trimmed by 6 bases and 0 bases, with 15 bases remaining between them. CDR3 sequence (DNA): TGTGCCAGCAGCCCCATAGCGGTTCTCTCCTACGAGCAGTACTTC. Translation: CASSPIAVLSYEQYF.

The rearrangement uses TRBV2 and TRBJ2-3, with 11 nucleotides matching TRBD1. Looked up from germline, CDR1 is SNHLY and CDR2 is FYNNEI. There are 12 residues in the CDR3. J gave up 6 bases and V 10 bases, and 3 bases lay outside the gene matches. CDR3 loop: CAMDRGRDTQYF. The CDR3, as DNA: TGTGCCATGGACAGGGGGCGGGATACGCAGTATTTT.

CDR3 residues: CASSLGAGGPETQYF. DNA of the CDR3: TGTGCCAGCAGCTTGGGTGCGGGGGGGCCAGAGACCCAGTACTTC. The chain links TRBV5-4 to TRBJ2-5; 9 bases agree with TRBD2. V lost 0 bases and J lost 4; bases outside the gene matches: 4. CDR1 SGHNT and CDR2 YYREEE come from the germline V gene (reference sequence). This CDR3 region has 15 residues.

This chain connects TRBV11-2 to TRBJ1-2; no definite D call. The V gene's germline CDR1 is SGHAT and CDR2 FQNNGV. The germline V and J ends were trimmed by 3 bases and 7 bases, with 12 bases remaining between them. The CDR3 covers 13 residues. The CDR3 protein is CASSFSGVAGYTF. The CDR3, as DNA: TGTGCCAGCAGCTTTTCCGGGGTTGCTGGCTACACCTTC.

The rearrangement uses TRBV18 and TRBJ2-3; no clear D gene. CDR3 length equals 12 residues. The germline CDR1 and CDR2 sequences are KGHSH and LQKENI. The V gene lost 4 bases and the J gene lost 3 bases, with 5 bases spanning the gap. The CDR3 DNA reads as TGTGCCAGCTCACGGGAAACAGATACGCAGTATTTT. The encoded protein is CASSRETDTQYF.

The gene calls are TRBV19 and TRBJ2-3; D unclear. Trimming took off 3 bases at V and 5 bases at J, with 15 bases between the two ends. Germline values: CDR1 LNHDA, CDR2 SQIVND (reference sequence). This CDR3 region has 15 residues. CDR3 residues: CASSISPLTVDTQYF. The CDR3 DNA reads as TGTGCCAGTAGTATCTCTCCCCTAACGGTAGATACGCAGTATTTT.

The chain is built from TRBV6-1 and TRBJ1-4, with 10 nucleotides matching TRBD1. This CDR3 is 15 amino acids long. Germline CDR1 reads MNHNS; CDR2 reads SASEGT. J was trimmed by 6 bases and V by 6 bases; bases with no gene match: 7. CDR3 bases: TGTGCCAGCAGATCTCATGGACAGGGGGATGAAAAACTGTTTTTT. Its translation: CASRSHGQGDEKLFF.

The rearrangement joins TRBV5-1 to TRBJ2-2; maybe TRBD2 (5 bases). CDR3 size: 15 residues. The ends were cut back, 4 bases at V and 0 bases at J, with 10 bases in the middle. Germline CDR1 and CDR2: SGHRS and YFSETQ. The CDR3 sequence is CASSISGTNTGELFF. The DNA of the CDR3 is TGCGCCAGCAGCATATCCGGGACGAACACCGGGGAGCTGTTTTTT.

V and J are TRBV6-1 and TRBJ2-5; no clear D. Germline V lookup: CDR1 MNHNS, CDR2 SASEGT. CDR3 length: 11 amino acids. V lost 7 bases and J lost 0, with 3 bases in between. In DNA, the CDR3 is TGTGCCAGCATGTACCAAGAGACCCAGTACTTC. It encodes CASMYQETQYF.

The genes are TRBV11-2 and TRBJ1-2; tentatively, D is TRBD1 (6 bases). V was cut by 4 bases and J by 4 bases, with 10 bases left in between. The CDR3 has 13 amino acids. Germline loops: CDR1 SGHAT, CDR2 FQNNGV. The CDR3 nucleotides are TGTGCCAGCAGCTCCGGGGGCCCCTATGGCTACACCTTC. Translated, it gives CASSSGGPYGYTF.

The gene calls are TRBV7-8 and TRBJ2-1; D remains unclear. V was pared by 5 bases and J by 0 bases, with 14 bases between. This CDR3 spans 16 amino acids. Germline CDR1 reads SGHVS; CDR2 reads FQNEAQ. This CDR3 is CASSPGVLSSYNEQFF. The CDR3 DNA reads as TGTGCCAGCAGCCCGGGTGTCCTCAGCTCCTACAATGAGCAGTTCTTC.

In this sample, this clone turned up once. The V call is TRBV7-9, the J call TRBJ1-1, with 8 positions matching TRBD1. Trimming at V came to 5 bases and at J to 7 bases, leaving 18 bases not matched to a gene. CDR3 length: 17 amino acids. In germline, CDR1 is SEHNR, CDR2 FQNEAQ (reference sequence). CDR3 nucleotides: TGTGCCAGCAGCCAAGAAACCCGCTGGACAGGGCCGGGTGAAGCTTTCTTT. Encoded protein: CASSQETRWTGPGEAFF.

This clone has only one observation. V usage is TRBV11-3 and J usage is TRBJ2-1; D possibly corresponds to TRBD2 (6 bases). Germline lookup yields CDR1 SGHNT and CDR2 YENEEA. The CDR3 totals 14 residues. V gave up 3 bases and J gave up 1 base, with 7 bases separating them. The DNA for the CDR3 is TGTGCCAGCAGCTTTCGGGGGTCCTACAATGAGCAGTTCTTC. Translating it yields CASSFRGSYNEQFF.

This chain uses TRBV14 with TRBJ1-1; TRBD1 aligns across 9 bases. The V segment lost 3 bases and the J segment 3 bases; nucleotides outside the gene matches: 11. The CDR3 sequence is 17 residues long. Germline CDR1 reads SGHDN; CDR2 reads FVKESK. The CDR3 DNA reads TGTGCCAGCAGCCATAACCACAGGGACAGGGCTTACACTGAAGCTTTCTTT. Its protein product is CASSHNHRDRAYTEAFF.

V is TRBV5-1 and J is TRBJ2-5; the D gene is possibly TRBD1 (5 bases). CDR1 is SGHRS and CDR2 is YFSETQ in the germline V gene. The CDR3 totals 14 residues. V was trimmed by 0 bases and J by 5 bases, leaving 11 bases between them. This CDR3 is CASSLEGARETQYF. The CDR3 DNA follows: TGCGCCAGCAGCTTGGAAGGGGCAAGGGAGACCCAGTACTTC.

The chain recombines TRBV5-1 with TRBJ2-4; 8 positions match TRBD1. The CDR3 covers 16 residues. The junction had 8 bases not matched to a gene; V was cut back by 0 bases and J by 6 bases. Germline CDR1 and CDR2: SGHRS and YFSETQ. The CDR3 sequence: CASSLGDRGVGNIQYF. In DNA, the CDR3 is TGCGCCAGCAGCTTGGGTGACAGGGGTGTTGGAAACATTCAGTACTTC.

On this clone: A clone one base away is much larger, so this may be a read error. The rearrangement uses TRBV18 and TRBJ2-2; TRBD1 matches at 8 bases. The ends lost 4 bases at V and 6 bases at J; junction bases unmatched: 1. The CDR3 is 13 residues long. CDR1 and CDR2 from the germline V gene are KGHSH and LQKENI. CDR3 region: CASSRQGSGELFF. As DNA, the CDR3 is TGTGCCAGCTCACGACAGGGGTCCGGGGAGCTGTTTTTT.

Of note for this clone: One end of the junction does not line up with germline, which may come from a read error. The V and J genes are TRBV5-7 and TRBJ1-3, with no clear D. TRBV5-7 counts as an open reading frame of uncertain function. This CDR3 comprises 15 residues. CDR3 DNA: TGTGCCAGCAGCTTTCGTGGCAGAACCCCAGCGTCGCGGATTTTT. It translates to CASSFRGRTPASRIF.

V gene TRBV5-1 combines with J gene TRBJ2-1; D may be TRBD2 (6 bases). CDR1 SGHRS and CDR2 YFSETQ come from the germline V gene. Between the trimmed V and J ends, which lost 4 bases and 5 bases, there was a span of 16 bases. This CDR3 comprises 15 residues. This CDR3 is CASSLLTSFNNEQFF. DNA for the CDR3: TGCGCCAGCAGCCTCCTGACTAGTTTTAACAATGAGCAGTTCTTC.

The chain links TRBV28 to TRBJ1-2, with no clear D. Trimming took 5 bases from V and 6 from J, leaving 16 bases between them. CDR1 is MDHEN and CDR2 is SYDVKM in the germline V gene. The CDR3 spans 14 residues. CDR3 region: CASSPFSGRDGYTF. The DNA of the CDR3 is TGTGCCAGCAGTCCCTTTTCGGGGAGGGATGGCTACACCTTC.